One sample yielded the 14 T cell receptor beta chains listed below, sequenced in a study of cytomegalovirus exposure and HLA in healthy donors (TCRdb year 2017). Library creation used the immunoSEQ multiplex PCR assay. TCRdb retrieved this table from immuneACCESS and kept in-frame rearrangements only. Not all clones are present; in checked studies, unresolved V genes account for under half, and no reason is known for the remainder. This sample has tens of thousands of clones in its table, and roughly 93% of those were observed once. Clones ranked in the top ten supply around 3.4% of the sample. Sequencing was carried out using PBMCs. The receptors shown here come from a man between 18 and 29 years old in good health and CMV-seronegative.

The gene calls are TRBV6-5 and TRBJ1-4; D is undetermined. The CDR3 has 15 amino acids. The V gene's germline CDR1 is MNHEY and CDR2 SVGAGI. The V end lost 2 bases, the J end lost 4 bases, and 11 bases lay between the germline ends. The CDR3 nucleotides read TGTGCCAGCAGTTACGCCTCACAGAGTAATGAAAAACTGTTTTTT. Translation: CASSYASQSNEKLFF.

This clone was detected only once. The chain couples TRBV10-1 to TRBJ2-5, with D tentatively TRBD2 (5 bases). The CDR3 consists of 12 residues. CDR1 is WNHNN and CDR2 is SYGVQD in the germline V gene (reference sequence). Trimming pared 2 bases from V and 4 bases from J, leaving 5 bases between. DNA of the CDR3: TGCGCCAGCAGTGAGGGAGGAGAGACCCAGTACTTC. It specifies CASSEGGETQYF.

CDR3 protein: CAWGLAGADYEQYF. CDR3 bases: TGTGCCTGGGGACTAGCGGGGGCAGACTACGAGCAGTACTTC. The J gene is TRBJ2-7, the V gene TRBV30; TRBD2 aligns across 13 bases. Germline CDR1 is GTSNPN and CDR2 is SVGIG (reference sequence). CDR3 length: 14 amino acids. V trimming: 5 bases; J trimming: 3 bases; junction bases outside the gene matches: 4.

This chain connects TRBV7-2 to TRBJ2-7, with 12 positions matching TRBD2. The CDR3 runs 17 residues. Trimming took 0 bases from V and 4 from J; bases not matched to a gene: 7. Germline values: CDR1 SGHTA, CDR2 FQGNSA. The CDR3 loop reads CASSLAVSSGGGYEQYF. In DNA form, the CDR3 reads TGTGCCAGCAGCTTAGCAGTGTCTAGCGGGGGGGGATACGAGCAGTACTTC.

This chain joins TRBV19 and TRBJ2-5, with 7 bases fitting TRBD1. Germline values: CDR1 LNHDA, CDR2 SQIVND (reference sequence). The CDR3 length is 15 residues. Trimming at V came to 6 bases and at J to 1 base, leaving 8 bases not matched to a gene. The CDR3 region has the DNA TGTGCCAGTAGCCCTATAAACAGGGGCCAAGAGACCCAGTACTTC. As protein: CASSPINRGQETQYF.

DNA of the CDR3: TGCGCCAGCAGCCAAGAGGTGGGACTAGCGCGGGAGCAGTACTTC. Protein product: CASSQEVGLAREQYF. The gene calls are TRBV4-1 and TRBJ2-7, with TRBD2 matching over 10 bases. Trimming took 0 bases from V and 7 from J; bases not matched to a gene: 6. Germline lookup yields CDR1 MGHRA and CDR2 YSYEKL. The CDR3 covers 15 residues.

The chain uses TRBV11-2 and TRBJ1-3; no reliable D call. Germline CDR1 reads SGHAT; CDR2 reads FQNNGV. The CDR3 loop spans 17 amino acids. Trimming stripped 0 bases from V and 0 bases from J, with 12 bases between. The CDR3 nucleotides read TGTGCCAGCAGCTTAGATGGAGGGCCGATCTCTGGAAACACCATATATTTT. This encodes CASSLDGGPISGNTIYF.

V usage is TRBV30 and J usage is TRBJ1-2, with a weak D call TRBD1 (5 bases). Germline loops: CDR1 GTSNPN, CDR2 SVGIG (reference sequence). Trimming left V 0 bases short and J 7 bases short, with 18 bases between. The CDR3 is 15 residues long. The CDR3 region is CAWSVSPQGASGYTF. The DNA of the CDR3 is TGTGCCTGGAGTGTTTCTCCGCAGGGTGCGAGTGGCTACACCTTC.

The chain employs TRBV5-4 and TRBJ2-7; TRBD1 is a possible D gene (6 bases). Trimming took 4 bases from V and 6 from J, leaving 17 bases between them. This CDR3 spans 14 amino acids. Germline-derived CDR1 and CDR2 are SGHNT and YYREEE (reference sequence). CDR3 residues: CASSPTGFLGEQYF. DNA for the CDR3: TGTGCCAGCAGCCCCACAGGGTTCCTCGGCGAGCAGTACTTC.

This clone was seen just once. This chain links TRBV7-9 with TRBJ1-3; tentative D call: TRBD1 (5 bases). Deletions cut 5 bases from V and 0 bases from J, with 11 bases between. This CDR3 comprises 15 residues. Germline CDR1 is SEHNR and CDR2 is FQNEAQ (reference sequence). CDR3 coding DNA: TGTGCCAGCAGCATGGGACTGCGCTCTGGAAACACCATATATTTT. As protein: CASSMGLRSGNTIYF.

The sample holds a few counts of this clone. The chain combines TRBV6-4 with TRBJ2-6; 7 positions agree with TRBD1. Germline V gene lookup returns CDR1 MRHNA and CDR2 SNTAGT. The CDR3 loop spans 16 amino acids. Unmatched junction bases numbered 4, after V lost 3 bases and J lost 2 bases. CDR3 loop: CASSEEGGTGANVLTF. For the CDR3, the DNA is TGTGCCAGCAGTGAGGAAGGGGGCACTGGGGCCAACGTCCTGACTTTC.

This chain connects TRBV6-1 to TRBJ2-5; 11 nucleotides agree with TRBD2. Germline lookup yields CDR1 MNHNS and CDR2 SASEGT. V shed 7 bases and J 1 base; nucleotides not matched to a gene: 2. There are 14 residues in the CDR3. The CDR3 sequence: CASNLAGGQETQYF. In DNA form, the CDR3 reads TGTGCCAGCAACCTAGCGGGGGGCCAAGAGACCCAGTACTTC.

This clone was counted only a few times. The chain employs TRBV29-1 and TRBJ2-7; 9 nucleotides match TRBD1. Germline V gene data show CDR1 as SQVTM and CDR2 as ANQGSEA. The CDR3 runs 13 residues. The V segment lost 1 base and the J segment 6 bases; nucleotides outside the gene matches: 4. CDR3 protein: CSVEGTGVGEQYF. CDR3 DNA: TGCAGCGTTGAAGGGACAGGGGTCGGCGAGCAGTACTTC.

The V call is TRBV5-1, the J call TRBJ1-3; D possibly corresponds to TRBD1 (6 bases). The V gene lost 1 base and the J gene lost 1 base, with 12 bases spanning the gap. Germline V lookup: CDR1 SGHRS, CDR2 YFSETQ. The CDR3 is 16 residues long. The CDR3 DNA reads TGCGCCAGCAGCTTGTCCGGGGGGCTTTCTGGAAACACCATATATTTT. This translates into CASSLSGGLSGNTIYF.